This T cell receptor (beta chain) was retrieved from a study of OX40 agonist ivuxolimab in advanced cancers. About the study: The dose-escalation group included hepatocellular carcinoma, melanoma, renal cell carcinoma and head and neck cancer. Past anti-PD-1, anti-PD-L1 or anti-CTLA-4 therapy was accepted, and roughly 37% had received some.

Trimming removed 5 bases at V and 0 bases at J, with 11 bases between. Germline lookup yields CDR1 LNHDA and CDR2 SQIVND (reference sequence). The CDR3 contains 14 residues. The assay was immunoSEQ multiplex PCR, and TCRdb's table has in-frame clones only and misses some. The sample yields about 36,000 clones, around 90% seen once. This receptor was taken from an adult with an advanced solid tumor such as melanoma, head and neck, liver or kidney cancer. The chain is built from TRBV19 and TRBJ2-7, with D perhaps TRBD1 or TRBD2 (5 bases each). The specimen was CD4+ or CD8+ T cells sorted from blood, collected in a trial of the OX40 agonist ivuxolimab. DNA of the CDR3: TGTGCCAGTAGTTTGGGACCTAACTCCTACGAGCAGTACTTC. As protein: CASSLGPNSYEQYF. The whole variable domain, remainder taken from reference TRBV19 and TRBJ2-7, is DGGITQSPKYLFRKEGQNVTLSCEQNLNHDAMYWYRQDPGQGLRLIYYSQIVNDFQKGDIAEGYSVSREKKESFPLTVTSAQKNPTAFYLCASSLGPNSYEQYFGPGTRLTVT.